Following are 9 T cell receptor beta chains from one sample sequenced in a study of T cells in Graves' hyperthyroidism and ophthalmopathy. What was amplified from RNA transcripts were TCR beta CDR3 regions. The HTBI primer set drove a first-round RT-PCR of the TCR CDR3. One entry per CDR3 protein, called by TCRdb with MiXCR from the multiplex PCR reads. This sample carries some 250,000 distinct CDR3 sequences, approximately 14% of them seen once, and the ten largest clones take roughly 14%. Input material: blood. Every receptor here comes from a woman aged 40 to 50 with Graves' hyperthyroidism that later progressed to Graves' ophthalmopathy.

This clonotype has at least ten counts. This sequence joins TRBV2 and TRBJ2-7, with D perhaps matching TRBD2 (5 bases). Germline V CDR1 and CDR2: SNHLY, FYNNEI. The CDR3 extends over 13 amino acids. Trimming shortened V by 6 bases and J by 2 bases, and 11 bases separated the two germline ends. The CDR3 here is CASRDGETYEQYF. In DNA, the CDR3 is TGTGCCAGCAGGGACGGGGAAACCTACGAGCAGTACTTC.

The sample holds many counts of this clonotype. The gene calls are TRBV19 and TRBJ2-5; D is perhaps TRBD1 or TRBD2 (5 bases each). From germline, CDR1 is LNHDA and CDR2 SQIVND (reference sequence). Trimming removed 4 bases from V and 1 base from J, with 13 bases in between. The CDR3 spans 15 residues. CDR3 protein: CASSTLGVSQETQYF. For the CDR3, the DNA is TGTGCCAGTAGTACCCTGGGGGTCTCCCAAGAGACCCAGTACTTC.

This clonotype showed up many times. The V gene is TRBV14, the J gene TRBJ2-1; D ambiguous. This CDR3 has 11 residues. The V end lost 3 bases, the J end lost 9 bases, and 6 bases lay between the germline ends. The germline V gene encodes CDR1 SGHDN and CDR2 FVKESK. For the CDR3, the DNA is TGTGCCAGCAGCCAGAAGGTTGAGCAGTTCTTC. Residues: CASSQKVEQFF.

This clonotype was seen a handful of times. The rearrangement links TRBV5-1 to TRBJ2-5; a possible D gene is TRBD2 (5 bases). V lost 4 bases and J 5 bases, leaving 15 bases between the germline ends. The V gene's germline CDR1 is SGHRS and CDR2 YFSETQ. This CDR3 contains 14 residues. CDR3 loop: CASSPRADSETQYF. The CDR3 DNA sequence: TGCGCCAGCAGCCCTAGGGCGGACTCCGAGACCCAGTACTTC.

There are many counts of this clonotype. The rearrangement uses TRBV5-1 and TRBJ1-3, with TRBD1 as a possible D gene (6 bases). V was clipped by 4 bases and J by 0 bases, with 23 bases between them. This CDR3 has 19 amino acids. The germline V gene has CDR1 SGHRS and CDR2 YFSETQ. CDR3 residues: CASSRGAGEVPASGNTIYF. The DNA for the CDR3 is TGCGCCAGCAGCCGGGGGGCAGGAGAAGTACCAGCCTCTGGAAACACCATATATTTT.

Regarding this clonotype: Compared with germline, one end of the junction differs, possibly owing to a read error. The CDR3 reads CASTPRAYNSPLHF. The CDR3 DNA reads as TGTGCCAGCACACCACGGGCCTATAATTCACCCCTCCACTTT. This chain uses TRBV18 with TRBJ1-6; D is undetermined. CDR1 is KGHSH, CDR2 LQKENI, per germline. This CDR3 has 14 amino acids.

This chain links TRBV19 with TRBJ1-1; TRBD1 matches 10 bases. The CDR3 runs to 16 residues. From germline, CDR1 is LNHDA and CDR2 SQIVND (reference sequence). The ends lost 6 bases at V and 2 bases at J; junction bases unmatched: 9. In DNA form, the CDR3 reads TGTGCCAGTAGACCGACAGGGGGCCCCACTAACACTGAAGCTTTCTTT. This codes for CASRPTGGPTNTEAFF.

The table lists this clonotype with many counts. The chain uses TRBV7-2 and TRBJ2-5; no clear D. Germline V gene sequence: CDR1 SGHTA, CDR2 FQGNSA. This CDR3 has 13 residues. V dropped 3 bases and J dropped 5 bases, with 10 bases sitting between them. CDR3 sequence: CASSFGLVETQYF. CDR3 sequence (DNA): TGTGCCAGCAGCTTTGGCCTAGTTGAGACCCAGTACTTC.

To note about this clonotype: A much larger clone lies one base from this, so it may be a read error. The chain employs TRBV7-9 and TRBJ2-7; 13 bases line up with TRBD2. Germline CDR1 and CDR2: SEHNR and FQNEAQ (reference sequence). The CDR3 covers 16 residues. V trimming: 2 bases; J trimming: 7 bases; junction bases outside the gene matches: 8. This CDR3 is CASSLRTSGSAHEQYF. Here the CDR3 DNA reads TGTGCCAGCAGCTTAAGGACTAGCGGGAGTGCCCATGAGCAGTACTTC.